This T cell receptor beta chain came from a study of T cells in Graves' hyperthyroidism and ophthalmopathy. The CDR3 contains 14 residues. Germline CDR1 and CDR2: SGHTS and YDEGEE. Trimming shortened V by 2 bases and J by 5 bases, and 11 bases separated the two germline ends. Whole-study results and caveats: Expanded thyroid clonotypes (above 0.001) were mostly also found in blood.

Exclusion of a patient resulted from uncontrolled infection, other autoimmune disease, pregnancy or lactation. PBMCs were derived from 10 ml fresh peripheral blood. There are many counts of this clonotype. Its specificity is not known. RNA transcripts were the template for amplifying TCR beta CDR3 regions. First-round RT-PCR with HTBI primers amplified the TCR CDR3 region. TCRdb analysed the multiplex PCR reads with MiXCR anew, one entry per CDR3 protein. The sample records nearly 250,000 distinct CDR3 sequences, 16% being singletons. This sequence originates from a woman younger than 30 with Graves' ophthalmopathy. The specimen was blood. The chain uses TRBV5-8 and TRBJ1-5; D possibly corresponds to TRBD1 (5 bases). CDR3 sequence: CASSLDGTDQPQHF. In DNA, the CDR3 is TGTGCCAGCAGCTTAGATGGGACCGATCAGCCCCAGCATTTT.